This entry lists 28 T cell receptor beta chains sequenced from one sample in a study of blood T cell repertoires in COVID-19 (dated by TCRdb to 2018 to 2021). The method was the immunoSEQ multiplex PCR assay. Drawn from immuneACCESS, this table holds only the in-frame rearrangements with V and J called that TCRdb kept. Clones are partly lost; checked studies trace under half to an unresolved V gene and leave the rest unexplained. The table for this sample lists 200,000 to 300,000 clones; about nine tenths of them were counted only once. Together, the top ten hold over 3.5% of the sample. The material sequenced was peripheral blood. The receptors derive from a woman aged 40 to 50 with acute or convalescent COVID-19.

This clone was seen a single time. The rearrangement uses TRBV6-1 and TRBJ1-2; a possible D gene is TRBD1 (5 bases). This CDR3 contains 15 residues. V was cut by 2 bases and J by 7 bases, with 17 bases left in between. Germline values: CDR1 MNHNS, CDR2 SASEGT. The CDR3: CASSETTAYFCGYTF. The CDR3 DNA is TGTGCCAGCAGTGAAACGACAGCTTACTTCTGTGGCTACACCTTC.

V and J are TRBV11-2 and TRBJ1-6, with 7 bases aligning to TRBD1. The CDR3 is 16 amino acids. V dropped 1 base and J dropped 8; count of bases not matched to a gene: 8. Germline V gene sequence: CDR1 SGHAT, CDR2 FQNNGV. The CDR3 region is CASSLAPTGAHSPLHF. The CDR3 DNA reads as TGTGCCAGCAGCTTAGCCCCTACAGGGGCGCATTCACCCCTCCACTTT.

V and J are TRBV19 and TRBJ1-2, with a tentative D call TRBD1 (6 bases). The CDR3 length is 16 residues. Germline V lookup: CDR1 LNHDA, CDR2 SQIVND (reference sequence). V shed 5 bases and J shed 6 bases, with 22 bases lying between them. The CDR3 reads CASSQRPKGGQDGYTF. The CDR3 bases are TGTGCCAGTAGTCAACGACCAAAGGGGGGGCAAGATGGCTACACCTTC.

This chain connects TRBV7-8 to TRBJ1-2; unclear D gene. Germline CDR1 reads SGHVS; CDR2 reads FQNEAQ. This CDR3 has 14 amino acids. Trimming stripped 1 base from V and 8 bases from J, with 14 bases between. Here the CDR3 DNA reads TGTGCCAGCAGCTTAGGCAGTGCCCGGGGAGGCTACACCTTC. The encoded protein is CASSLGSARGGYTF.

This chain connects TRBV10-1 to TRBJ2-3; no clear D. This CDR3 spans 15 amino acids. The V end was cut by 5 bases, the J end by 0 bases, with 12 bases between. Germline values: CDR1 WNHNN, CDR2 SYGVQD (reference sequence). The CDR3 DNA is TGCGCCAGCAGTAAACAGCCCCAAAGCACAGATACGCAGTATTTT. Its translation: CASSKQPQSTDTQYF.

This chain links TRBV6-5 with TRBJ1-2; TRBD1 aligns across 7 bases. The CDR3 length is 15 residues. The J segment lost 2 bases and the V segment lost 0 bases, leaving 3 bases of the junction unmatched. Germline V lookup: CDR1 MNHEY, CDR2 SVGAGI. CDR3 loop: CASSYSTGMNYGYTF. CDR3 DNA sequence: TGTGCCAGCAGTTACTCGACAGGGATGAACTATGGCTACACCTTC.

The rearrangement uses TRBV13 and TRBJ1-5, with 7 bases that match TRBD1. Germline CDR1 is PRHDT and CDR2 is FYEKMQ (reference sequence). The CDR3 contains 15 residues. Trimming at V came to 4 bases and at J to 3 bases, leaving 6 bases not matched to a gene. The CDR3 DNA reads as TGTGCCAGCAGCTCTGGACAGGCGTCCAATCAGCCCCAGCATTTT. It specifies CASSSGQASNQPQHF. The full variable domain, in which reference TRBV13 and TRBJ1-5 provide the parts outside the CDR3, is AAGVIQSPRHLIKEKRETATLKCYPIPRHDTVYWYQQGPGQDPQFLISFYEKMQSDKGSIPDRFSAQQFSDYHSELNMSSLELGDSALYFCASSSGQASNQPQHFGDGTRLSIL.

The V call is TRBV2, the J call TRBJ2-3; the match to TRBD2 covers 7 bases. CDR1 and CDR2 from the germline V gene are SNHLY and FYNNEI. J lost 3 bases, V lost 5 bases, and 8 bases had no gene match. The CDR3 loop spans 15 amino acids. CDR3 sequence: CASSPGLYATDTQYF. In nucleotides, the CDR3 is TGTGCCAGCAGTCCGGGACTATACGCTACAGATACGCAGTATTTT.

The CDR3 DNA follows: TGTGCCAGCAGGAGACAGAACTCTTCTGGAAACACCATATATTTT. As protein: CASRRQNSSGNTIYF. V gene TRBV6-5 combines with J gene TRBJ1-3; TRBD1 is a possible D gene (5 bases). V dropped 6 bases and J dropped 1 base, with 13 bases sitting between them. The CDR3 length is 15 residues. Germline assignment: CDR1 MNHEY and CDR2 SVGAGI.

The rearrangement uses TRBV4-1 and TRBJ1-4; 7 bases fit TRBD1. Germline V gene data show CDR1 as MGHRA and CDR2 as YSYEKL. J was trimmed by 5 bases and V by 6 bases; bases with no gene match: 6. The CDR3 totals 14 residues. The CDR3 spells CASSFRTGNEKLFF. The CDR3 DNA reads as TGCGCCAGCAGTTTCAGGACAGGAAATGAAAAACTGTTTTTT.

This chain uses TRBV5-6 with TRBJ2-5, with 12 nucleotides matching TRBD2. In germline, CDR1 is SGHDT, CDR2 YYEEEE. This CDR3 is 17 amino acids long. Germline trimming cut 3 bases from V and 3 bases from J; bases unmatched to any gene: 9. The CDR3 loop reads CASSSDPSGGAEETQYF. CDR3 nucleotides: TGTGCCAGCAGCTCGGACCCTAGCGGGGGGGCGGAAGAGACCCAGTACTTC. Full variable domain (outside the CDR3, taken from reference TRBV5-6 and TRBJ2-5): DAGVTQSPTHLIKTRGQQVTLRCSPKSGHDTVSWYQQALGQGPQFIFQYYEEEERQRGNFPDRFSGHQFPNYSSELNVNALLLGDSALYLCASSSDPSGGAEETQYFGPGTRLLVL.

This rearrangement joins TRBV6-6 to TRBJ1-1; 8 positions match TRBD1. The V gene's germline CDR1 is MNHNY and CDR2 SVGAGI (reference sequence). With V trimmed by 6 bases and J by 3 bases, 6 bases remained unmatched. This CDR3 is built from 14 residues. CDR3 residues: CASRGIQGDTEAFF. The CDR3 DNA is TGTGCCAGCAGGGGAATACAGGGGGACACTGAAGCTTTCTTT.

The chain's CDR3 is CASSPQGGSYEQYV. CDR3 coding DNA: TGTGCCAGCAGCCCCCAAGGGGGTTCCTACGAGCAGTACGTC. The chain is built from TRBV13 and TRBJ2-7; maybe TRBD1 (6 bases). The germline CDR1 and CDR2 sequences are PRHDT and FYEKMQ (reference sequence). V dropped 5 bases and J dropped 1 base, with 12 bases sitting between them. The length of the CDR3 is 14 residues.

V is TRBV10-3 and J is TRBJ1-2; 9 nucleotides line up with TRBD1. Per the germline V gene, CDR1 is ENHRY and CDR2 is SYGVKD. J lost 5 bases, V lost 1 base, and 14 bases had no gene match. This CDR3 spans 18 amino acids. In DNA, the CDR3 is TGTGCCATCAGTGAGTGGGGGGGACAGGGAAACACCAGGTATGGCTACACCTTC. Protein product: CAISEWGGQGNTRYGYTF.

In this sample, this clone turned up once. The chain has TRBV2 and TRBJ1-6; TRBD1 matches 9 bases. Trimming took 9 bases from V and 7 from J; bases not matched to a gene: 4. The CDR3 is made up of 13 amino acids. CDR1 and CDR2 from the germline V gene are SNHLY and FYNNEI. The CDR3 loop is CASGDRENSPLHF. Written as DNA, the CDR3 is TGTGCCAGTGGGGACAGGGAGAATTCACCCCTCCACTTT.

The chain joins TRBV12-2 to TRBJ2-7; the table's TRBD1 call for D was not verified on the DNA. TRBV12-2 is a pseudogene locus. The CDR3 has 14 residues. The CDR3 DNA reads as TGTGCAAGTCGCGCGGGACAGGGCTCCTACGAGCAGTACGTC. Translating gives CASRAGQGSYEQYV.

V usage is TRBV7-9 and J usage is TRBJ1-1, with 7 bases identical to TRBD1. CDR3 length: 14 amino acids. V lost 5 bases and J lost 3; bases outside the gene matches: 6. The germline gives CDR1 SEHNR, CDR2 FQNEAQ (reference sequence). CDR3 nucleotides: TGTGCCAGCAGCCTGGACAGGTCATACACTGAAGCTTTCTTT. Its translation is CASSLDRSYTEAFF.

The chain links TRBV28 to TRBJ1-2; 7 positions agree with TRBD1. CDR1 is MDHEN and CDR2 is SYDVKM in the germline V gene. Trimming cost V 7 bases and J 0 bases; bases outside gene matches: 8. The CDR3 spans 15 residues. The CDR3 protein is CASIFTGETNYGYTF. The CDR3 nucleotides are TGTGCCAGCATTTTTACAGGGGAGACTAACTATGGCTACACCTTC.

The chain links TRBV5-1 to TRBJ2-3; TRBD1 aligns across 11 bases. The germline V gene encodes CDR1 SGHRS and CDR2 YFSETQ. The CDR3 contains 14 residues. V trimming: 4 bases; J trimming: 14 bases; junction bases outside the gene matches: 12. The chain's CDR3 is CASSTDRGPQLRYF. The CDR3 nucleotides are TGCGCCAGCAGCACGGACAGGGGGCCCCAATTAAGGTATTTT.

The chain uses TRBV3-1 (or the pseudogene TRBV3-2) and TRBJ1-1; 7 nucleotides align to TRBD1. The CDR3 consists of 14 residues. V gave up 0 bases and J gave up 6 bases; unmatched junction bases: 4. Germline CDR1 and CDR2: LGHDT and YNNKEL (reference sequence). The CDR3 is CASSQEGGRSEAFF. The DNA for the CDR3 is TGTGCCAGCAGCCAAGAAGGGGGCCGGTCTGAAGCTTTCTTT.

The rearrangement joins TRBV12-3 or TRBV12-4 to TRBJ1-3; D is perhaps TRBD1 (6 bases). The ends were cut back, 6 bases at V and 11 bases at J, with 17 bases in the middle. This CDR3 has 13 amino acids. Here the CDR3 reads CASRDSAGLPIYF. CDR3 sequence (DNA): TGTGCCAGCAGGGACAGTGCCGGGCTTCCCATATATTTT.

The chain recombines TRBV27 with TRBJ2-3; 8 nucleotides match TRBD2. The CDR3 is 17 residues long. CDR1 is MNHEY, CDR2 SMNVEV, per germline (reference sequence). V dropped 3 bases and J dropped 5; count of bases not matched to a gene: 13. In nucleotides, the CDR3 is TGTGCCAGCAGTTTCGCCCCTGTTCGGCGGGGGGAAGATACGCAGTATTTT. It is translated as CASSFAPVRRGEDTQYF.

The chain links TRBV5-1 to TRBJ2-7; TRBD2 agrees at 9 bases. V lost 0 bases to trimming and J lost 3 bases; unmatched junction nucleotides: 4. Per germline, CDR1 SGHRS and CDR2 YFSETQ. There are 15 residues in the CDR3. The DNA for the CDR3 is TGCGCCAGCAGCTTGGATTCTAGCGGGGTCTACGAGCAGTACGTC. It codes for CASSLDSSGVYEQYV.

The chain has TRBV5-1 and TRBJ1-1; TRBD1 matches at 10 bases. Germline V gene sequence: CDR1 SGHRS, CDR2 YFSETQ. There are 17 residues in the CDR3. V was pared by 4 bases and J by 3 bases, with 12 bases of the junction left unmatched. The CDR3 reads CASSTTDRGRWDTEAFF. The CDR3 DNA reads as TGCGCCAGCAGCACAACCGACAGGGGGCGGTGGGACACTGAAGCTTTCTTT.

The chain links TRBV5-1 to TRBJ1-1; TRBD1 aligns across 7 bases. Per germline, CDR1 SGHRS and CDR2 YFSETQ. Germline trimming cut 0 bases from V and 2 bases from J; bases unmatched to any gene: 7. The CDR3 extends over 16 amino acids. The chain's CDR3 is CASSLDPGQINTEAFF. CDR3 DNA sequence: TGCGCCAGCAGCTTGGATCCGGGACAGATTAACACTGAAGCTTTCTTT.

The V call is TRBV15, the J call TRBJ2-3; D perhaps matches TRBD2 (6 bases). V lost 3 bases, J lost 2 bases, and 15 bases lay in between. There are 16 residues in the CDR3. The germline gives CDR1 LNHNV, CDR2 YYDKDF (reference sequence). The CDR3 sequence is CATSRGTQPDTDTQYF. For the CDR3, the DNA is TGTGCCACCAGCAGGGGGACTCAACCGGACACAGATACGCAGTATTTT.

V and J are TRBV5-8 and TRBJ1-5; tentative D call: TRBD1 (5 bases). The CDR3 has 17 amino acids. The V end lost 0 bases, the J end lost 3 bases, and 16 bases lay between the germline ends. Germline V lookup: CDR1 SGHTS, CDR2 YDEGEE. The chain's CDR3 is CASSLGGNRPFNQPQHF. CDR3 in DNA: TGTGCCAGCAGCTTGGGCGGGAACAGGCCATTCAATCAGCCCCAGCATTTT.

The chain couples TRBV7-8 to TRBJ2-5; the match to TRBD2 covers 9 bases. Germline-derived CDR1 and CDR2 are SGHVS and FQNEAQ. The CDR3 extends over 18 amino acids. V shed 6 bases and J 2 bases; nucleotides not matched to a gene: 16. CDR3 protein: CASRPGTSTGVRQETQYF. In DNA form, the CDR3 reads TGTGCCAGCAGACCTGGGACTAGCACGGGGGTTAGGCAAGAGACCCAGTACTTC.